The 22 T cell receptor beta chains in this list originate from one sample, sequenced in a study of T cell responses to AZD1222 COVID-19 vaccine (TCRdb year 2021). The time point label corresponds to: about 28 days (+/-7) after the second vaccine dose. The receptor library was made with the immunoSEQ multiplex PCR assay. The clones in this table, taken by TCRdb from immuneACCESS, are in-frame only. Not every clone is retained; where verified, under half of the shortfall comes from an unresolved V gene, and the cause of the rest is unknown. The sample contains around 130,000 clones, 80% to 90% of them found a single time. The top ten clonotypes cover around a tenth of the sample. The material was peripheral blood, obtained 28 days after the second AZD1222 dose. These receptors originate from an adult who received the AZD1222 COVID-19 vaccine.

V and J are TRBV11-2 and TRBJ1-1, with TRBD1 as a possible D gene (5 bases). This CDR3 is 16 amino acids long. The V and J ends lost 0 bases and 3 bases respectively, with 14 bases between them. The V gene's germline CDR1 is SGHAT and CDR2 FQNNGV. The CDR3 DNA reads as TGTGCCAGCAGCTTAGATCGGATTTGGGGGGACACTGAAGCTTTCTTT. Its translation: CASSLDRIWGDTEAFF.

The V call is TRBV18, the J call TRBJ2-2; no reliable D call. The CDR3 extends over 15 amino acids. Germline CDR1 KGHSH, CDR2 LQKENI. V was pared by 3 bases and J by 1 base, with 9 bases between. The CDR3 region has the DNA TGTGCCAGCTCACCCTTAAGGGTGAACACCGGGGAGCTGTTTTTT. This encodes CASSPLRVNTGELFF.

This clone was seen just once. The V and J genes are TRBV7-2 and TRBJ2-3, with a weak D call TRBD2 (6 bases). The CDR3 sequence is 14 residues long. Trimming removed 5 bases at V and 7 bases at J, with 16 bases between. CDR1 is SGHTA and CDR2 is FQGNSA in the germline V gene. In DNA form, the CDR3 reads TGTGCCAGCAGCCCAAAGAGACTAGAGCATACGCAGTATTTT. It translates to CASSPKRLEHTQYF.

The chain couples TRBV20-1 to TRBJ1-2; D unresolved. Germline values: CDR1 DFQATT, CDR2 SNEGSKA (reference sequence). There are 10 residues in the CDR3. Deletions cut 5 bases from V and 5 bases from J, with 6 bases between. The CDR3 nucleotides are TGCAGTGCTCCCCAATATGGCTACACCTTC. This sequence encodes CSAPQYGYTF.

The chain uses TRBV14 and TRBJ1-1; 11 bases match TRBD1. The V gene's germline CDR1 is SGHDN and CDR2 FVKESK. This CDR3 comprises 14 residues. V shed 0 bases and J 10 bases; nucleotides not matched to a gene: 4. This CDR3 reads CASSQEWDRGVAFF. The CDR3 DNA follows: TGTGCCAGCAGCCAAGAATGGGACAGGGGGGTAGCTTTCTTT.

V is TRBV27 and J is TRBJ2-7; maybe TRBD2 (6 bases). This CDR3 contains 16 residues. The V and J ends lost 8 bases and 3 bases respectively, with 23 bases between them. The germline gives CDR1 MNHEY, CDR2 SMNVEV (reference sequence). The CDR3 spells CASSKVGLPRDYEQYF. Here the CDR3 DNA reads TGTGCCAGCTCCAAGGTGGGACTGCCGAGGGACTACGAGCAGTACTTC.

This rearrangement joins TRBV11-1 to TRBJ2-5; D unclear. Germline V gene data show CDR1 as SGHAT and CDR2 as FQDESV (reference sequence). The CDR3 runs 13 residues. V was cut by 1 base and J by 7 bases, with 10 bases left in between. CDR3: CASSLDGIATQYF. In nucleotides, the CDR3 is TGTGCCAGCAGCTTAGATGGGATCGCGACCCAGTACTTC.

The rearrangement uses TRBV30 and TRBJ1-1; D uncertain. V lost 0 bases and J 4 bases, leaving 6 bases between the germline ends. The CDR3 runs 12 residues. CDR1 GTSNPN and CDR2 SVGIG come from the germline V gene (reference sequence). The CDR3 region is CAWSVRRTEAFF. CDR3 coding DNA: TGTGCCTGGAGTGTCAGGCGCACTGAAGCTTTCTTT.

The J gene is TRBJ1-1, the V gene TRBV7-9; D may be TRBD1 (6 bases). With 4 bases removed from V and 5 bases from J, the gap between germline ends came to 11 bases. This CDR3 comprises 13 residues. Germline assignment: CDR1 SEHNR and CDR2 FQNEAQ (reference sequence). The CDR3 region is CASSSRGRTEAFF. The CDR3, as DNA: TGTGCCAGCAGCTCCAGGGGACGGACTGAAGCTTTCTTT.

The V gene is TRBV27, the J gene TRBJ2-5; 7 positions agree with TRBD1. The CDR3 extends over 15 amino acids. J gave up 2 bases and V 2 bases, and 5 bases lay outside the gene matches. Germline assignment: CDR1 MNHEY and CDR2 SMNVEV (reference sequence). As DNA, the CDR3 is TGTGCCAGCAGTTTAGTTGGGACAGATCAAGAGACCCAGTACTTC. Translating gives CASSLVGTDQETQYF.

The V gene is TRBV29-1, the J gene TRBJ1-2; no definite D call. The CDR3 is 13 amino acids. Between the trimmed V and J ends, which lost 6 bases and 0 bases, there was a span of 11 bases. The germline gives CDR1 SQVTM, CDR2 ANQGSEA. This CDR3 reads CSVSPRANYGYTF. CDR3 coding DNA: TGCAGCGTGTCTCCGAGGGCTAACTATGGCTACACCTTC.

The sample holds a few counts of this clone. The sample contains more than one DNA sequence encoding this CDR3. This CDR3 reads CASSRGQGGYGYTF. The CDR3 nucleotides read TGTGCCAGTAGTAGGGGACAGGGAGGCTATGGCTACACCTTC. The chain has TRBV19 and TRBJ1-2; 9 bases line up with TRBD1. V gave up 4 bases and J gave up 4 bases; unmatched junction bases: 4. The CDR3 contains 14 residues. CDR1 and CDR2 from the germline V gene are LNHDA and SQIVND (reference sequence).

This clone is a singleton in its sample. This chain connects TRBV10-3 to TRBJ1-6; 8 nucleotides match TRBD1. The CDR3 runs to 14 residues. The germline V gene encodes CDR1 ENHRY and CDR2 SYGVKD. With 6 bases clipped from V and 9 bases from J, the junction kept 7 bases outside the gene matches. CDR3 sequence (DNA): TGTGCCATCAGCCAGGGGGCTAGTAGTTCACCCCTCCACTTT. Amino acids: CAISQGASSSPLHF.

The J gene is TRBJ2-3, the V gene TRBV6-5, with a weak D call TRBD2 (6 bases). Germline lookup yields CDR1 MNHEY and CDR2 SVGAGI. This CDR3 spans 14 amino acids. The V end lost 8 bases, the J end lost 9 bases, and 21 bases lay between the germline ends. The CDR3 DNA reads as TGTGCCAGCGCTCAGAGCCCCCCGGGGGAGACGCAGTATTTT. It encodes CASAQSPPGETQYF.

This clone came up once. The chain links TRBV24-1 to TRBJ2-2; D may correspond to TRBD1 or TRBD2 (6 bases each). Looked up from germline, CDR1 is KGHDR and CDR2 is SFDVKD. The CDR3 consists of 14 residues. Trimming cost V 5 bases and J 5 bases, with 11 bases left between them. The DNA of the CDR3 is TGTGCCACCAGTGCCCCGGGGGCAACCGGGGAGCTGTTTTTT. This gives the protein CATSAPGATGELFF.

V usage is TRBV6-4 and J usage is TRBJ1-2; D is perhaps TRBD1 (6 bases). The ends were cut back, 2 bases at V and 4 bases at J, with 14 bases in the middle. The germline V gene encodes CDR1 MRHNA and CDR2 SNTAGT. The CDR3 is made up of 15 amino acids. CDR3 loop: CASSDLPGAPYGYTF. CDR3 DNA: TGTGCCAGCAGTGACCTGCCAGGGGCCCCCTATGGCTACACCTTC.

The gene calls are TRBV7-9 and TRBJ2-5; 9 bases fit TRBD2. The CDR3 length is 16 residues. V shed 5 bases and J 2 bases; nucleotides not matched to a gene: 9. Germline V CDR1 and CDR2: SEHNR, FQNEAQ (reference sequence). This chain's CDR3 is CASSPGASGEQETQYF. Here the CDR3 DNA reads TGTGCCAGCAGCCCAGGTGCTAGCGGGGAACAAGAGACCCAGTACTTC.

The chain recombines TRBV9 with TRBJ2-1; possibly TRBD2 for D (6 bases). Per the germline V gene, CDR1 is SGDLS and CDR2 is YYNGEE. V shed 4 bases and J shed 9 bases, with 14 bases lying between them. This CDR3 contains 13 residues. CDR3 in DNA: TGTGCCAGCAGCACTACTAGCTCCGGTGAGCAGTTCTTC. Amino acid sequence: CASSTTSSGEQFF.

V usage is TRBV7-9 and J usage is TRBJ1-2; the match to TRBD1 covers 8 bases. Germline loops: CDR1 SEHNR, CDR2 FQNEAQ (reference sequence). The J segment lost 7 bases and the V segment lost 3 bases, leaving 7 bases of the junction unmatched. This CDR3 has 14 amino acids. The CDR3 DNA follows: TGTGCCAGCAGCTTCGGACAGGGTATTGGTGGCTACACCTTC. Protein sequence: CASSFGQGIGGYTF. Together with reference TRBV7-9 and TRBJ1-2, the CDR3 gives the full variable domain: DTGVSQNPRHKITKRGQNVTFRCDPISEHNRLYWYRQTLGQGPEFLTYFQNEAQLEKSRLLSDRFSAERPKGSFSTLEIQRTEQGDSAMYLCASSFGQGIGGYTFGSGTRLTVV.

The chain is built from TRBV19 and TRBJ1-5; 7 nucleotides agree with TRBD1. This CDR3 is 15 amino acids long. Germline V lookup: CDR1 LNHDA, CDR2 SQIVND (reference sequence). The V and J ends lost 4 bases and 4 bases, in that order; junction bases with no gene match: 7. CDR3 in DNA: TGTGCCAGTAGTACCGGGACAGCTGTTAATCAGCCCCAGCATTTT. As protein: CASSTGTAVNQPQHF.

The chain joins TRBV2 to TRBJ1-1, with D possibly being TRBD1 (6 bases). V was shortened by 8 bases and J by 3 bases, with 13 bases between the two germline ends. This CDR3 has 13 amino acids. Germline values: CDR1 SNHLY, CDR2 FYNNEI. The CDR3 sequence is CASGWNRDTEAFF. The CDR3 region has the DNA TGTGCCAGCGGCTGGAACAGGGACACTGAAGCTTTCTTT.

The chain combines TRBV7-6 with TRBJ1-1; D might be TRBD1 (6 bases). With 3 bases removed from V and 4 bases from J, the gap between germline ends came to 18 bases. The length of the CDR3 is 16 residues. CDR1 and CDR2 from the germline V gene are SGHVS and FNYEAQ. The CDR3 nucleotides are TGTGCCAGCAGCTTCTACCCAGGGGAGGTCGGCACTGAAGCTTTCTTT. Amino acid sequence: CASSFYPGEVGTEAFF.